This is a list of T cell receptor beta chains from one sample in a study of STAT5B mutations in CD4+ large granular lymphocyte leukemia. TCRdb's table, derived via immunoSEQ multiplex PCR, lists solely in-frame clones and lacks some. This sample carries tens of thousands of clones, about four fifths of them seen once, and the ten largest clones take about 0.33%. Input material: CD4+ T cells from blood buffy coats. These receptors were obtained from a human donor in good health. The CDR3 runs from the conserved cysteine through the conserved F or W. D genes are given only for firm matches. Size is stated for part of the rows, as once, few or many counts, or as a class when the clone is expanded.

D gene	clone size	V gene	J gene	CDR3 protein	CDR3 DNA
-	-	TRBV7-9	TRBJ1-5	CASSAQAEQPQHF	TGTGCCAGCAGCGCCCAGGCAGAGCAGCCCCAGCATTTT
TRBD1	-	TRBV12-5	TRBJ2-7	CASGLGGFEEQYF	TGTGCTAGTGGTTTAGGGGGCTTCGAAGAGCAGTACTTC
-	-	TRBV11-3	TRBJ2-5	CASSLSASEETQYF	TGTGCCAGCAGCTTATCTGCCAGTGAAGAGACCCAGTACTTC
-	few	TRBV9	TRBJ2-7	CASSVAATASYEQYF	TGTGCCAGCAGCGTAGCAGCGACCGCCTCCTACGAGCAGTACTTC
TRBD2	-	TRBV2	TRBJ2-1	CASSTGTSASYNEQFF	TGTGCCAGCAGTACCGGGACTAGCGCTTCCTACAATGAGCAGTTCTTC
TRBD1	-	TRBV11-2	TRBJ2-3	CASSLRTGGTDTQYF	TGTGCCAGCAGCTTGAGGACAGGGGGCACAGATACGCAGTATTTT
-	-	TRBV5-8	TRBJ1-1	CASRLRRGNTEAFF	TGTGCCAGCAGACTTCGGCGCGGGAACACTGAAGCTTTCTTT
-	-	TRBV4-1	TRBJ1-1	CASSQDVARVNTEAFF	TGCGCCAGCAGCCAAGATGTGGCCAGGGTGAACACTGAAGCTTTCTTT
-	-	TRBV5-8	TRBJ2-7	CATGGLQSSYEQYF	TGTGCCACCGGCGGCCTACAGAGCTCCTACGAGCAGTACTTC
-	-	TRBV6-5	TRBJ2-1	CASSQPGLLVYEQFF	TGTGCCAGCAGCCAACCGGGACTCCTAGTCTATGAGCAGTTCTTC
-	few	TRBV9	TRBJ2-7	CASSVTGSSYEQYF	TGTGCCAGCAGCGTTACTGGGAGCTCCTACGAGCAGTACTTC
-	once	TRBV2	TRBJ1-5	CASSDRTVNQPQHF	TGTGCCAGCAGTGATCGGACAGTCAATCAGCCCCAGCATTTT
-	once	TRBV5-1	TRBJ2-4	CASSLGGTKNIQYF	TGCGCCAGCAGCTTGGGGGGGACCAAAAACATTCAGTACTTC
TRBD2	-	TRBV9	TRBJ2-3	CASSVESGTTDTQYF	TGTGCCAGCAGCGTAGAGAGCGGGACCACAGATACGCAGTATTTT
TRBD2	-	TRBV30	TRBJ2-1	CAWSVLAGNNEQFF	TGTGCCTGGAGTGTACTAGCGGGGAACAATGAGCAGTTCTTC
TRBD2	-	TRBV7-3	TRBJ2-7	CASSTLAGGSHYEQYF	TGTGCCAGCAGCACCCTAGCGGGAGGATCCCACTACGAGCAGTACTTC
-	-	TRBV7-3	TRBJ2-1	CASSLAPTVGGRYNEQFF	TGTGCCAGCAGCTTAGCCCCAACCGTCGGCGGTCGATACAATGAGCAGTTCTTC
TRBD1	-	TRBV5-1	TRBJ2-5	CASSFDRARETQYF	TGCGCCAGCAGCTTCGACAGGGCGAGGGAGACCCAGTACTTC
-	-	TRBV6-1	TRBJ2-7	CASSGERTYEQYF	TGTGCCAGCAGTGGCGAAAGGACCTACGAGCAGTACTTC
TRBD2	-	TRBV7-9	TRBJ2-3	CASSLRTSGGATDTQYF	TGTGCCAGCAGCTTAAGGACTAGCGGGGGGGCAACAGATACGCAGTATTTT
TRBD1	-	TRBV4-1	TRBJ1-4	CASSLEPGGGREKLFF	TGCGCCAGCAGCCTAGAACCAGGGGGGGGCCGTGAAAAACTGTTTTTT
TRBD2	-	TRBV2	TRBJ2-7	CASSLLGTSGGEQYF	TGTGCCAGCAGCCTATTGGGGACTAGCGGCGGCGAGCAGTACTTC
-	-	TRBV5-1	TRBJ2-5	CASSLEVPRRETQYF	TGCGCCAGCAGCTTGGAGGTCCCAAGACGAGAGACCCAGTACTTC
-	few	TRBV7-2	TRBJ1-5	CASSFSARNQPQHF	TGTGCCAGCAGCTTTTCCGCCCGCAATCAGCCCCAGCATTTT
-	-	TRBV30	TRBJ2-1	CAWSFFVFNEQFF	TGTGCCTGGAGTTTCTTTGTCTTCAATGAGCAGTTCTTC
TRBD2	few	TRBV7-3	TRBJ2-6	CASSLTGGSSGANVLTF	TGTGCCAGCAGCTTAACGGGGGGGAGCTCTGGGGCCAACGTCCTGACTTTC
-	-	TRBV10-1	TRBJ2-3	CASSGLGSGTDTQYF	TGCGCCAGCAGTGGGTTGGGGTCTGGCACAGATACGCAGTATTTT
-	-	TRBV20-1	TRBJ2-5	CSATQETQYF	TGCAGTGCCACTCAAGAGACCCAGTACTTC
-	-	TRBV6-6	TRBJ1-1	CASSLGVAGAEAFF	TGTGCCAGCAGTCTGGGAGTAGCAGGTGCGGAAGCTTTCTTT
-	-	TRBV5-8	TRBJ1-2	CASSLGNLFYGYTF	TGTGCCAGCAGCCTGGGGAATCTCTTCTATGGCTACACCTTC
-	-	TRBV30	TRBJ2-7	CAWDPGSYEQYF	TGTGCCTGGGATCCGGGGTCCTACGAGCAGTACTTC
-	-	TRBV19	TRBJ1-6	CASSIIGSPLHF	TGTGCCAGTAGTATCATTGGCTCACCCCTCCACTTT
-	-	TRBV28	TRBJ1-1	CASTTRGQGNTEAFF	TGTGCCAGCACTACTCGGGGGCAGGGGAACACTGAAGCTTTCTTT
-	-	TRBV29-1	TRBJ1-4	CSVVRGAGEKLFF	TGCAGCGTTGTCCGGGGGGCCGGGGAAAAACTGTTTTTT
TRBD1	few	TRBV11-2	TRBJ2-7	CASSFGRDSLYEQYF	TGTGCCAGCAGTTTTGGCCGGGACAGCCTTTACGAGCAGTACTTC
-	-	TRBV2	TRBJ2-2	CASRTDSGGTGELFF	TGTGCCAGCAGGACGGACAGCGGTGGTACCGGGGAGCTGTTTTTT
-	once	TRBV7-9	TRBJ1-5	CASSQGTNQPQHF	TGTGCCAGCAGCCAAGGGACGAATCAGCCCCAGCATTTT
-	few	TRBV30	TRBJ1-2	CAWTGQSPYGYTF	TGTGCCTGGACAGGACAGTCGCCCTATGGCTACACCTTC
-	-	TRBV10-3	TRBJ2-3	CAISETANTDTQYF	TGTGCCATCAGTGAGACCGCAAACACAGATACGCAGTATTTT
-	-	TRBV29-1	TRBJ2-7	CSVEGPNYEQYF	TGCAGCGTTGAAGGGCCGAACTACGAGCAGTACTTC